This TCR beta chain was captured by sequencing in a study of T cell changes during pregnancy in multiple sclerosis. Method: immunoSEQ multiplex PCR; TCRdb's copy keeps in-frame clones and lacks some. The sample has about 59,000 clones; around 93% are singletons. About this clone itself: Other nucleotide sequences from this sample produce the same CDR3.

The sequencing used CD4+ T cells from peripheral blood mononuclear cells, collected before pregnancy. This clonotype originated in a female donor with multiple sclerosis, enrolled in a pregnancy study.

The CDR3 sequence: CASSSQGYEQYF. The DNA of the CDR3 is TGTGCCAGCAGCTCACAGGGTTACGAGCAGTACTTC. V and J are TRBV7-9 and TRBJ2-7, with TRBD1 as a possible D gene (6 bases). Trimming pared 4 bases from V and 4 bases from J, leaving 8 bases between. The CDR3 extends over 12 amino acids. CDR1 and CDR2 from the germline V gene are SEHNR and FQNEAQ (reference sequence).